This is a list of T cell receptor beta chains from one sample in a study of T cell changes during pregnancy in multiple sclerosis. The repertoire was sequenced with immunoSEQ multiplex PCR; TCRdb's copy has only in-frame clones and lacks some. The sample yields about 100,000 clones, about 94% seen once. The sample was peripheral blood, taken before pregnancy. The receptors were gathered from a female donor with multiple sclerosis, enrolled in a pregnancy study. The CDR3 runs from the conserved cysteine through the conserved F or W. D genes are given only for firm matches. Clone size appears in some rows only: once, few, many, or a class for an expanded clone.

>TRBD2|TRBV7-9|.|TRBJ2-1
TGTGCCAGCAGCCGTCGGACAGGGCGACTAGCGGGAGGGGGGAATGAGCAGTTCTTC
CASSRRTGRLAGGGNEQFF
>TRBD1|TRBV5-1|.|TRBJ2-7
TGCGCCAGCAGCTCCTCCGGGACAGGGGTCTACGAGCAGTACTTC
CASSSSGTGVYEQYF
>TRBD2|TRBV5-5|.|TRBJ2-7
TGTGCCAGCAGCCTGGGGCTAGCGGGAGCCGTCTACGAGCAGTACTTC
CASSLGLAGAVYEQYF
>.|TRBV28|.|TRBJ2-5
TGTGCCAGCAGCCAATTCTGGACAGAATACCAAGAGACCCAGTACTTC
CASSQFWTEYQETQYF
>TRBD1|TRBV19|.|TRBJ2-5
TGTGCCAGTAGTGCCCGACAGGGTGCGCCGCTCCAAGAGACCCAGTACTTC
CASSARQGAPLQETQYF
>TRBD1|TRBV28|.|TRBJ1-2
TGTGCCAGCAGTTTTTGGACAGGGACAGGAACATCGTATGGCTACACCTTC
CASSFWTGTGTSYGYTF
>.|TRBV4-2|.|TRBJ1-1
TGTGCCAGCAGCCAAGAACTAGACCTCAGAGAAGCTTTCTTT
CASSQELDLREAFF
>.|TRBV15|.|TRBJ1-1
TGTGCCACCAGCAGGACAGTAATGAACACTGAAGCTTTCTTT
CATSRTVMNTEAFF
>TRBD2|TRBV5-4|once|TRBJ2-4
TGTGCCAGCAGCTTGGGACTAGCGGGAGTAGGAGCCAAAAACATTCAGTACTTC
CASSLGLAGVGAKNIQYF
>TRBD1|TRBV5-1|once|TRBJ2-1
TGCGCCAGCAGCTTAACCGGGACAGCTATATACAATGAGCAGTTCTTC
CASSLTGTAIYNEQFF
>.|TRBV6-1|once|TRBJ2-7
TGTGCCAGCGACATACTTAAACACGAGCAGTACTTC
CASDILKHEQYF
>.|TRBV19|.|TRBJ2-3
TGTGCCAGTAGCCCTAGGGGCCCCCCAGCAGATACGCAGTATTTT
CASSPRGPPADTQYF
>TRBD2|TRBV4-1|.|TRBJ2-1
TGCGCCAGCAGCCAGGCCGGGACTAGCGAGTACAATGAGCAGTTCTTC
CASSQAGTSEYNEQFF
>.|TRBV4-1|.|TRBJ1-1
TGCGCCAGCAGCCAAGTCAGACAGGAGAGAGGCGCTGAAGCTTTCTTT
CASSQVRQERGAEAFF
>.|TRBV7-3|.|TRBJ2-1
TGTGCCAGCAGCCCTACAGGGACCCTCTCCTACAATGAGCAGTTCTTC
CASSPTGTLSYNEQFF
>.|TRBV4-2|.|TRBJ1-3
TGTGCCAGCAGCCAAGCCGTCAGTGTGGCAGACACCATATATTTT
CASSQAVSVADTIYF
>.|TRBV27|.|TRBJ2-7
TGTGCCAGCAGTCCCCGAGGGCCCTACGAGCAGTACTTC
CASSPRGPYEQYF
>TRBD1|TRBV11-2|.|TRBJ2-7
TGTGCCAGCAGCCCAACAGGGGGATACGAGCAGTACTTC
CASSPTGGYEQYF
>TRBD1|TRBV7-8|.|TRBJ1-4
TGTGCCAGCAGCTTAGATTGGGGCAGGGGGCCAGCTAATGAAAAACTGTTTTTT
CASSLDWGRGPANEKLFF
>TRBD1|TRBV2|.|TRBJ2-7
TGTGCCAGCGAAGGACAGGGACTCTACGAGCAGTACTTC
CASEGQGLYEQYF
>.|TRBV29-1|.|TRBJ1-2
TGCAGCGTTGATCAAGGGGCGCGGAGCTATGGCTACACCTTC
CSVDQGARSYGYTF
>.|TRBV15|.|TRBJ2-5
TGTGCCACCAGCAGAGTGGGGGCCCAAGAGACCCAGTACTTC
CATSRVGAQETQYF
>.|TRBV11-2|.|TRBJ2-1
TGTGCCAGCAGCTTAGCCCCTAGACCGAGCTCCTACAATGAGCAGTTCTTC
CASSLAPRPSSYNEQFF
>TRBD2|TRBV19|.|TRBJ2-1
TGTGCCAGTAGTATGTCTTTAACTAGCGGGCTCTACAATGAGCAGTTCTTC
CASSMSLTSGLYNEQFF
>TRBD2|TRBV4-3|.|TRBJ2-1
TGCGCCAGCAGCCAAGGTCCTAGCGGGAATAGCAATGAGCAGTTCTTC
CASSQGPSGNSNEQFF
>.|TRBV5-1|.|TRBJ1-1
TGCGCCAGCAGCACCGGAGTGGGCACTGAAGCTTTCTTT
CASSTGVGTEAFF
>.|TRBV21-1|.|TRBJ1-2
TGTGCCAGCAGCAACCCAGGGGACTATGGCTACACCTTC
CASSNPGDYGYTF
>.|TRBV28|.|TRBJ1-2
TGTGCCTCCCGGAGGGGCCAAGGTTTCTATGGCTACACCTTC
CASRRGQGFYGYTF
>.|TRBV4-2|.|TRBJ1-5
TGTGCCAGCAGCCAATCGGAGGGAGGGGGTCAGCCCCAGCATTTT
CASSQSEGGGQPQHF
>TRBD2|TRBV4-1|.|TRBJ2-5
TGCGCGTCTGGGCTAGCGGGCCAAGAGACCCAGTACTTC
CASGLAGQETQYF
>.|TRBV7-3|.|TRBJ2-1
TGTGCCAGCAGCTATAACAATGAGCAGTTCTTC
CASSYNNEQFF
>TRBD1|TRBV6-1|.|TRBJ1-5
TGTGCCAGCAGTGAATGGACAGGCGGGTGGGATCAGCCCCAGCATTTT
CASSEWTGGWDQPQHF
>.|TRBV7-9|.|TRBJ2-3
TGTGCCAGCAGCTTAGGTGTCAGGGTGAATACGCAGTATTTT
CASSLGVRVNTQYF
>.|TRBV5-1|.|TRBJ1-1
TGCGCCAGCAGCATCTCAATAGGAACCGGGGAGAACACTGAAGCTTTCTTT
CASSISIGTGENTEAFF
>TRBD1|TRBV18|.|TRBJ2-7
TGTGCCAGCTCACCCCCGGGACAGGGCTCCTACGAGCAGTACTTC
CASSPPGQGSYEQYF
>.|TRBV28|.|TRBJ1-1
TGTGCCAGCAGTTTATACGGTGAAGCTTTCTTT
CASSLYGEAFF
>.|TRBV19|few|TRBJ2-7
TGTGCCAGTAGTGGGGGACTTTCCTACGAGCAGTACTTC
CASSGGLSYEQYF
>.|TRBV27|.|TRBJ2-5
TGTGCCAGCAGTTTAAGGCTTCGGCGGGGCGAGACCCAGTACTTC
CASSLRLRRGETQYF
>.|TRBV5-1|.|TRBJ2-3
TGCGCCAGCAGCCCCGTAACAGATACGCAGTATTTT
CASSPVTDTQYF
>TRBD1|TRBV29-1|once|TRBJ2-7
TGCAGCGTTGGGACAGGGTTGTCCGAGCAGTACTTC
CSVGTGLSEQYF
>.|TRBV10-3|.|TRBJ2-7
TGTGCCGTACGACTAGAAGTGGGAAACGAGCAGTACTTC
CAVRLEVGNEQYF
>.|TRBV19|.|TRBJ2-7
TGTGCCAGTACCATCGCCCAGGGATACGAGCAGTACTTC
CASTIAQGYEQYF
>.|TRBV19|.|TRBJ2-2
TGTGCCAGTGGAGGGACAGTAAACACCGGGGAGCTGTTTTTT
CASGGTVNTGELFF
>TRBD2|TRBV5-4|.|TRBJ2-3
TGTGCCAGCAGCTTGCAGACTAGCGGACTTCATGATACGCAGTATTTT
CASSLQTSGLHDTQYF
>.|TRBV19|.|TRBJ1-1
TGTGCCAGTTCCCGGACAGTGAACACTGAAGCTTTCTTT
CASSRTVNTEAFF
>TRBD1|TRBV28|.|TRBJ2-5
TGTGCCAGCAGTTCGGGACAGGGTTTCGAAGAGACCCAGTACTTC
CASSSGQGFEETQYF
>.|TRBV18|.|TRBJ1-3
TGTGCCAGCTCAGATCAGGGTCCATCTGGAAACACCATATATTTT
CASSDQGPSGNTIYF